A selection of T cell receptor beta chains follows, all from one sample in a study of a mutant IDH1 vaccine in newly diagnosed glioma. TCRdb keeps only in-frame clones here, not all; method: immunoSEQ multiplex PCR. There are about 11,000 clones in the sample; 88% occur only once, and roughly 5% lies in the top ten. Their antigens remain unidentified. Source: PBMCs, taken from a glioma patient whose treatment included an IDH1 peptide vaccine. The origin of the receptors is a woman aged 40 to 50 with glioma. Some clones in this sample may be carry-over from other donors' samples. Each CDR3 is given with its conserved first and last residue.

V gene	J gene	CDR3 length	CDR3 protein
TRBV6-5	TRBJ1-6	14	CASKARDTNSPLHF
TRBV19	TRBJ1-1	14	CASSIDADRTEAFF
TRBV7-8	TRBJ2-2	16	CASSSQGQGYTGELFF
TRBV27	TRBJ1-1	13	CASSLGVYTEAFF
TRBV7-9	TRBJ1-1	15	CASSLGRGLNTEAFF
TRBV4-2	TRBJ2-1	16	CASSQDRLAGGVEQFF
TRBV28	TRBJ2-2	13	CASSLTNTGELFF
TRBV19	TRBJ1-5	12	CASSPTDQPQHF
TRBV25-1	TRBJ2-1	15	CASGGTFNPSNEQFF
TRBV11-1	TRBJ2-7	15	CASSLFGTASYEQYF
TRBV4-2	TRBJ2-5	17	CASSPRAGSSSQETQYF
TRBV4-1	TRBJ1-1	14	CASSQGLVNTEAFF
TRBV5-6	TRBJ1-1	14	CASSLAIQGPRAFF
TRBV9	TRBJ2-5	15	CASSPGGQTQETQYF
TRBV11-3	TRBJ1-4	13	CASSLKHNEKLFF
TRBV6-1	TRBJ2-7	14	CASSEISGPYEQYF
TRBV29-1	TRBJ2-1	14	CSVSRGQGGNEQFF
TRBV30	TRBJ1-2	11	CAWSANYGYTF
TRBV6-5	TRBJ1-2	15	CASSSGATGHYGYTF
TRBV5-4	TRBJ1-2	12	CASSLDRGYYTF
TRBV9	TRBJ2-7	16	CASSVVMKRESYEQYF
TRBV2	TRBJ1-2	13	CASRTGGHYGYTF
TRBV5-1	TRBJ1-1	15	CASRGDFQRDTEAFF
TRBV10-2	TRBJ2-7	12	CASSAHVYEQYF
TRBV28	TRBJ2-7	17	CASSLLGLAGLSYEQYF
TRBV2	TRBJ2-7	14	CASSESVNGYEQYF
TRBV19	TRBJ2-3	16	CASSRGTSGVRDTQYF
TRBV11-2	TRBJ2-7	15	CASSEPQENLYEQYF
TRBV6-7	TRBJ2-3	14	CASFYRGGTDTQYF
TRBV5-4	TRBJ1-1	14	CASSSRETNTEAFF
TRBV2	TRBJ2-7	13	CASSEETLHEQYF
TRBV2	TRBJ2-7	13	CASSGLAGREQYF
TRBV19	TRBJ1-2	15	CASSILDRGPYGYTF
TRBV29-1	TRBJ1-1	13	CSAPDRGGTEAFF
TRBV15	TRBJ2-5	15	CATSRDRAVQETQYF
TRBV5-4	TRBJ1-2	12	CASSLGLYGYTF
TRBV6-4	TRBJ1-1	13	CASSAKMNAEAFF
TRBV28	TRBJ2-7	14	CASSTGTTSYEQYF
TRBV30	TRBJ2-1	17	CAWSPWPIERGYNEQFF
TRBV5-4	TRBJ2-7	14	CASSSGTGPYEQYF
TRBV6-6	TRBJ1-1	12	CASSYRNTEAFF
TRBV5-6	TRBJ1-1	14	CASRRTIGNTEAFF
TRBV27	TRBJ1-2	12	CASYRGDYGYTF
TRBV7-2	TRBJ2-1	12	CASSFGYNEQFF
TRBV9	TRBJ2-1	11	CASSPGAEQFF
TRBV11-2	TRBJ1-1	16	CASSLDTQGFGTEAFF
TRBV2	TRBJ1-4	14	CASSRGVTSEKLFF
TRBV2	TRBJ2-1	14	CASRENSYTNEQFF
TRBV6-4	TRBJ2-7	17	CASSEGLAGHSSYEQYF
TRBV18	TRBJ1-1	13	CASSQQMNTEAFF
TRBV5-8	TRBJ2-5	13	CASSLVLGGAQYF
TRBV2	TRBJ2-1	17	CASSAAGGPGGKSEQFF
TRBV5-1	TRBJ1-2	15	CASSLAGVPNYGYTF
TRBV4-2	TRBJ1-5	14	CASSQGQGNQPQHF
TRBV28	TRBJ2-5	13	CAHGGRAKETQYF
TRBV5-1	TRBJ2-6	16	CASSFGGGPGANVLTF
TRBV27	TRBJ1-1	15	CASRQGQGLNTEAFF